These 17 T cell receptor beta chains came from one sample sequenced in a study of T cells expressing NK-cell markers (dated by TCRdb to the early 2020s). The library was made by 5' RACE. The reads were generated on an Illumina HiSeq 2000. Following TCRdb reprocessing, every CDR3 protein sequence forms one entry, and DNA is not provided. This sample's clone table shows about 140,000 distinct CDR3 sequences. In total, the top ten clones hold less than 15% of the sample. Sequenced input: blood T cells: a sorted CD56 or NKG2C T cell subset, CD4+ or CD8+ T cells, or bulk PBMC T cells (not recorded which). The receptors here all came from a man between 18 and 29 years old in good health. Donor details come from another sample of the same person, matched by shared clones.

The chain couples TRBV9 to TRBJ2-1. The length of the CDR3 is 13 residues. Germline values: CDR1 SGDLS, CDR2 YYNGEE. The CDR3 sequence: CASSVTESNEQFF.

The J gene is TRBJ2-7, the V gene TRBV27; TCRdb outputs TRBD1, but without DNA this stays unchecked. CDR3 length equals 11 residues. The germline V gene has CDR1 MNHEY and CDR2 SMNVEV (reference sequence). Here the CDR3 reads CASSSPAEQYF.

The V call is TRBV6-5, the J call TRBJ2-3; the D gene TCRdb calls, TRBD2, cannot be checked with no DNA. The V gene's germline CDR1 is MNHEY and CDR2 SVGAGI. The CDR3 extends over 14 amino acids. This CDR3 is CASSWTPSGDTQYF.

This rearrangement joins TRBV3-1 to TRBJ2-2; checking the TCRdb D call of TRBD1 is not possible without DNA. CDR1 LGHDT and CDR2 YNNKEL come from the germline V gene (reference sequence). The length of the CDR3 is 13 residues. CDR3 sequence: CASTQGRTGELFF.

The genes are TRBV29-1 and TRBJ1-4; TCRdb selects TRBD1, and the lack of DNA leaves this call unchecked. CDR1 is SQVTM and CDR2 is ANQGSEA in the germline V gene. The CDR3 extends over 13 amino acids. The CDR3 sequence: CSGARGDNEKLFF.

The chain combines TRBV10-3 with TRBJ1-6; absent DNA, TCRdb's TRBD1 call cannot be checked. Germline V gene data show CDR1 as ENHRY and CDR2 as SYGVKD. CDR3 length: 13 residues. This CDR3 is CASNTGGESPLHF.

CDR3 loop: CASSRTSLAKNIQYF. This rearrangement joins TRBV12-3 or TRBV12-4 to TRBJ2-4; no DNA is available, so the TRBD1 call from TCRdb remains unchecked. CDR3 length: 15 amino acids.

The V gene is TRBV7-9, the J gene TRBJ2-7. The germline V gene encodes CDR1 SEHNR and CDR2 FQNEAQ (reference sequence). The CDR3 length is 12 residues. The CDR3: CASSSDHYEQYF.

The J gene is TRBJ2-5, the V gene TRBV24-1; TCRdb reports TRBD2, a call that lacks DNA to check it against. This CDR3 spans 16 amino acids. Germline V gene data show CDR1 as KGHDR and CDR2 as SFDVKD. CDR3 loop: CATSDPSTEGQETQYF.

The rearrangement uses TRBV7-9 and TRBJ2-7. The CDR3 consists of 15 residues. CDR1 and CDR2 from the germline V gene are SEHNR and FQNEAQ (reference sequence). CDR3 in amino acids: CASSSESKNLYEQYF.

This chain uses TRBV11-3 with TRBJ2-2; there is no DNA to check the TCRdb D call of TRBD1. Germline V gene sequence: CDR1 SGHNT, CDR2 YENEEA. This CDR3 is built from 14 residues. The CDR3 here is CASKLRGEGGELFF.

The rearrangement uses TRBV4-1 and TRBJ2-1; as DNA is missing, the TRBD2 call by TCRdb cannot be tested. The CDR3 length is 14 residues. The germline V gene encodes CDR1 MGHRA and CDR2 YSYEKL. This CDR3 is CASSPRAGAAEQFF.

V usage is TRBV4-3 and J usage is TRBJ2-1; absent DNA, TCRdb's TRBD2 call cannot be checked. The CDR3 contains 16 residues. Germline assignment: CDR1 LGHNA and CDR2 YSLEER. This chain's CDR3 is CASSQDRGLAGDEQFF.

The V call is TRBV14, the J call TRBJ2-1. The V gene's germline CDR1 is SGHDN and CDR2 FVKESK. This CDR3 is built from 15 residues. The CDR3 loop reads CASSQDWQYPNEQFF. Drawing the rest from reference TRBV14 and TRBJ2-1, the complete variable domain is EAGVTQFPSHSVIEKGQTVTLRCDPISGHDNLYWYRRVMGKEIKFLLHFVKESKQDESGMPNNRFLAERTGGTYSTLKVQPAELEDSGVYFCASSQDWQYPNEQFFGPGTRLTVL.

The gene calls are TRBV12-3 or TRBV12-4 and TRBJ2-2; with no DNA, the TCRdb D assignment of TRBD2 cannot be verified. This CDR3 spans 18 amino acids. CDR3 residues: CASTTGTSVTANTGELFF.

CDR3 protein: CASRPGQAFATNEKLFF. V gene TRBV12-3 or TRBV12-4 combines with J gene TRBJ1-4; TCRdb names TRBD1, which stays unverified in the absence of DNA. The CDR3 runs to 17 residues.

The V call is TRBV30, the J call TRBJ2-1; TCRdb returns TRBD1, unconfirmable since there is no DNA. The germline V gene encodes CDR1 GTSNPN and CDR2 SVGIG (reference sequence). The CDR3 is made up of 15 amino acids. The CDR3 spells CAWAATGLSYNEQFF.